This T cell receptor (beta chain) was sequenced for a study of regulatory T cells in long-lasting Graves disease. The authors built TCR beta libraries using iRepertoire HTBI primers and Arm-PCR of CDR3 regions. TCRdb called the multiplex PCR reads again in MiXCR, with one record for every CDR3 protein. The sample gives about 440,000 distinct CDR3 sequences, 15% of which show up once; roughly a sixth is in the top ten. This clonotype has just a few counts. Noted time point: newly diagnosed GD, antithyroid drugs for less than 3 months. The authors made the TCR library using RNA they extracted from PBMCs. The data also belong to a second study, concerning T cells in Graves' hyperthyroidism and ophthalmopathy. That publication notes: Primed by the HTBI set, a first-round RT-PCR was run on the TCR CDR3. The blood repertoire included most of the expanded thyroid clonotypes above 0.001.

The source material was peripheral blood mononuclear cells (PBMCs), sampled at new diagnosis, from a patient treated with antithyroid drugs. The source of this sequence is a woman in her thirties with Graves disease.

CDR3 region: CASSFLVQGAYEQYF. CDR3 DNA sequence: TGTGCCAGCAGTTTTTTAGTACAGGGAGCCTACGAGCAGTACTTC. J is TRBJ2-7 and V is TRBV6-2 or TRBV6-3; D may be TRBD1 (6 bases). The ends were cut back, 4 bases at V and 2 bases at J, with 15 bases in the middle. The V gene's germline CDR1 is MNHEY and CDR2 SVGEGT. The CDR3 runs to 15 residues.